These 32 T cell receptor beta chains were sequenced from one sample in a study of Tregs in tolerant kidney transplant recipients. Generated by immunoSEQ multiplex PCR, the TCRdb table keeps only in-frame clones and is missing some. The data hold tens of thousands of clones, with 80% to 95% observed a single time. Sequences were derived from CD4+ T cells from blood, sampled before the transplant. All receptors derive from a human donor who received a combined kidney and bone marrow transplant.

The chain employs TRBV5-1 and TRBJ2-1; D is perhaps TRBD2 (5 bases). Trimming removed 0 bases from V and 0 bases from J, with 7 bases in between. Germline CDR1 and CDR2: SGHRS and YFSETQ. The CDR3 length is 15 residues. CDR3 bases: TGCGCCAGCAGCTTGGTGAGCGGCTCCTACAATGAGCAGTTCTTC. This gives the protein CASSLVSGSYNEQFF.

J is TRBJ2-3 and V is TRBV27; maybe TRBD1 (6 bases). V shed 4 bases and J shed 1 base, with 15 bases lying between them. The CDR3 length is 16 residues. Germline-derived CDR1 and CDR2 are MNHEY and SMNVEV (reference sequence). CDR3 coding DNA: TGTGCCAGCAGTTCAACAGGGAGAAGAGGCACAGATACGCAGTATTTT. Translation: CASSSTGRRGTDTQYF.

The CDR3, as DNA: TGTGCCAGCAGCGGAAAAAACAGGGGTCAAAGGATTATTGACTACGAGCAGTACTTC. It codes for CASSGKNRGQRIIDYEQYF. The V gene is TRBV7-2, the J gene TRBJ2-7, with 7 positions matching TRBD1. V shed 5 bases, J shed 3 bases, and the junction held 22 bases outside the gene matches. The CDR3 extends over 19 amino acids. Per germline, CDR1 SGHTA and CDR2 FQGNSA.

This chain links TRBV18 with TRBJ2-2, with D possibly matching TRBD1 (5 bases). Germline V lookup: CDR1 KGHSH, CDR2 LQKENI. The CDR3 totals 18 residues. Trimming left V 0 bases short and J 0 bases short, with 14 bases between. The CDR3 is CASSPPVRAGTNTGELFF. DNA for the CDR3: TGTGCCAGCTCACCACCGGTAAGGGCAGGGACGAACACCGGGGAGCTGTTTTTT. The full variable domain, completed using reference TRBV18 and TRBJ2-2, is NAGVMQNPRHLVRRRGQEARLRCSPMKGHSHVYWYRQLPEEGLKFMVYLQKENIIDESGMPKERFSAEFPKEGPSILRIQQVVRGDSAAYFCASSPPVRAGTNTGELFFGEGSRLTVL.

The chain recombines TRBV14 with TRBJ2-5; a possible D gene is TRBD2 (5 bases). V was pared by 1 base and J by 5 bases, with 17 bases between. The CDR3 loop spans 16 amino acids. Germline values: CDR1 SGHDN, CDR2 FVKESK. In DNA, the CDR3 is TGTGCCAGCAGCCAAGCTAGCTCAAAAGCGAGGGAGACCCAGTACTTC. Its translation: CASSQASSKARETQYF.

This chain uses TRBV18 with TRBJ2-6, with a tentative D call TRBD2 (5 bases). The CDR3 spans 16 residues. CDR1 and CDR2 (germline): KGHSH, LQKENI. Trimming took off 6 bases at V and 2 bases at J, with 14 bases between the two ends. CDR3 region: CASSPDGVTGANVLTF. CDR3 in DNA: TGTGCCAGCTCGCCCGACGGGGTAACTGGGGCCAACGTCCTGACTTTC.

The chain recombines TRBV13 with TRBJ1-2; TRBD1 agrees at 9 bases. V trimming: 5 bases; J trimming: 5 bases; junction bases outside the gene matches: 12. Germline V lookup: CDR1 PRHDT, CDR2 FYEKMQ (reference sequence). The CDR3 is made up of 16 amino acids. The CDR3 reads CASSRLSGQGMYGYTF. CDR3 sequence (DNA): TGTGCCAGCAGCCGCCTAAGTGGACAGGGGATGTATGGCTACACCTTC.

The chain couples TRBV5-1 to TRBJ2-2; D is possibly TRBD2 (5 bases). This CDR3 is 16 amino acids long. Germline CDR1 is SGHRS and CDR2 is YFSETQ. V was trimmed by 4 bases and J by 4 bases, leaving 17 bases between them. The CDR3 spells CASSLARAMGTGELFF. In nucleotides, the CDR3 is TGCGCCAGCAGCCTGGCGCGGGCGATGGGCACCGGGGAGCTGTTTTTT. The whole variable domain, remainder taken from reference TRBV5-1 and TRBJ2-2, is KAGVTQTPRYLIKTRGQQVTLSCSPISGHRSVSWYQQTPGQGLQFLFEYFSETQRNKGNFPGRFSGRQFSNSRSEMNVSTLELGDSALYLCASSLARAMGTGELFFGEGSRLTVL.

This clone has more than one count but fewer than ten. This sequence joins TRBV5-1 and TRBJ2-1; D is uncertain. Germline CDR1 SGHRS, CDR2 YFSETQ. V lost 4 bases, J lost 4 bases, and 9 bases lay in between. The CDR3 covers 13 residues. The CDR3 nucleotides are TGCGCCAGCAGCGGCAATCAGTACAATGAGCAGTTCTTC. This translates into CASSGNQYNEQFF.

The rearrangement joins TRBV9 to TRBJ1-2, with TRBD1 as a possible D gene (6 bases). Trimming stripped 0 bases from V and 8 bases from J, with 14 bases between. Germline CDR1 and CDR2: SGDLS and YYNGEE. There are 14 residues in the CDR3. CDR3 bases: TGTGCCAGCAGCGTAGAGAACAGGGACGAAGGCTACACCTTC. It translates to CASSVENRDEGYTF.

The gene calls are TRBV4-2 and TRBJ1-4, with D unresolved. The germline CDR1 and CDR2 sequences are LGHNA and YNFKEQ. V was trimmed by 3 bases and J by 6 bases, leaving 14 bases between them. CDR3 size: 15 residues. The DNA for the CDR3 is TGTGCCAGCAGCCAGGGCGAGGGAGGGCATGAAAAACTGTTTTTT. Its protein is CASSQGEGGHEKLFF.

This sequence joins TRBV18 and TRBJ2-7, with TRBD2 as a possible D gene (6 bases). With 3 bases removed from V and 4 bases from J, the gap between germline ends came to 19 bases. The germline V gene encodes CDR1 KGHSH and CDR2 LQKENI. The CDR3 runs to 16 residues. For the CDR3, the DNA is TGTGCCAGCTCACCGCCCGGGACTTCGGGTTCGTACGAGCAGTACTTC. It codes for CASSPPGTSGSYEQYF.

The chain combines TRBV29-1 with TRBJ2-7; D possibly corresponds to TRBD1 (6 bases). V gave up 5 bases and J gave up 1 base, with 15 bases separating them. The germline gives CDR1 SQVTM, CDR2 ANQGSEA. This CDR3 is 14 amino acids long. The CDR3 protein is CSVSKQGRSYEQYF. DNA for the CDR3: TGCAGCGTTAGTAAACAGGGTCGATCCTACGAGCAGTACTTC.

The chain is built from TRBV7-2 and TRBJ2-7; 9 bases align to TRBD2. Germline values: CDR1 SGHTA, CDR2 FQGNSA. V lost 4 bases, J lost 0 bases, and 7 bases stayed unmatched. This CDR3 is built from 16 residues. CDR3 sequence (DNA): TGTGCCAGCAGCTCCCACGCGGGAGGGCCCTCCTACGAGCAGTACTTC. Protein product: CASSSHAGGPSYEQYF.

The chain links TRBV29-1 to TRBJ2-5, with D unresolved. CDR3 size: 13 residues. The V end lost 5 bases, the J end lost 5 bases, and 15 bases lay between the germline ends. Germline CDR1 SQVTM, CDR2 ANQGSEA. The CDR3 DNA follows: TGCAGCGTTCCTATGGGTCGGGTTGAGACCCAGTACTTC. Translating gives CSVPMGRVETQYF.

The chain uses TRBV7-8 and TRBJ2-1; TRBD1 aligns across 7 bases. J lost 7 bases, V lost 3 bases, and 3 bases had no gene match. Germline CDR1 and CDR2: SGHVS and FQNEAQ. This CDR3 region has 13 residues. Written as DNA, the CDR3 is TGTGCCAGCAGCTTTAACAGGGGAAATGAGCAGTTCTTC. It specifies CASSFNRGNEQFF.

The chain uses TRBV7-2 and TRBJ1-1, with 7 bases that match TRBD1. CDR1 is SGHTA, CDR2 FQGNSA, per germline. V trimming: 7 bases; J trimming: 1 base; junction bases outside the gene matches: 9. The CDR3 has 15 amino acids. CDR3 protein: CASNLQGPSNTEAFF. In DNA form, the CDR3 reads TGTGCCAGCAACCTACAGGGGCCCTCGAACACTGAAGCTTTCTTT. The whole variable domain, filled in from reference TRBV7-2 and TRBJ1-1, reads GAGVSQSPSNKVTEKGKDVELRCDPISGHTALYWYRQSLGQGLEFLIYFQGNSAPDKSGLPSDRFSAERTGGSVSTLTIQRTQQEDSAVYLCASNLQGPSNTEAFFGQGTRLTVV.

The rearrangement joins TRBV7-9 to TRBJ2-6, with a tentative D call TRBD2 (5 bases). Germline assignment: CDR1 SEHNR and CDR2 FQNEAQ (reference sequence). The germline V and J ends were trimmed by 6 bases and 0 bases, with 12 bases remaining between them. The CDR3 runs 16 residues. The chain's CDR3 is CASSTDGGSGANVLTF. CDR3 DNA: TGTGCCAGCAGTACAGACGGAGGCTCTGGGGCCAACGTCCTGACTTTC.

V usage is TRBV7-2 and J usage is TRBJ2-3, with D possibly TRBD2 on 6 matching bases. Per germline, CDR1 SGHTA and CDR2 FQGNSA. This CDR3 spans 15 amino acids. Deletions cut 0 bases from V and 2 bases from J, with 9 bases between. For the CDR3, the DNA is TGTGCCAGCAGCTTAGCGGGAGGCCACACAGATACGCAGTATTTT. This encodes CASSLAGGHTDTQYF.

The V and J genes are TRBV6-1 and TRBJ1-2; D call uncertain. This CDR3 is built from 12 residues. V was trimmed by 7 bases and J by 8 bases, leaving 14 bases between them. CDR1 MNHNS and CDR2 SASEGT come from the germline V gene. CDR3 loop: CASTDRVVGYTF. The CDR3 coding sequence is TGTGCCAGCACCGACCGGGTCGTCGGCTACACCTTC.

This sequence joins TRBV28 and TRBJ1-2; no definite D call. Germline loops: CDR1 MDHEN, CDR2 SYDVKM. CDR3 length equals 15 residues. Trimming removed 6 bases at V and 6 bases at J, with 20 bases between. The CDR3 protein is CASSPGGGGKDGYTF. The CDR3 nucleotides are TGTGCCAGCAGCCCCGGTGGAGGCGGGAAGGATGGCTACACCTTC.

J is TRBJ1-1 and V is TRBV6-5; D is unclear. Per germline, CDR1 MNHEY and CDR2 SVGAGI. This CDR3 comprises 12 residues. The germline V and J ends were trimmed by 5 bases and 0 bases, with 4 bases remaining between them. Written as DNA, the CDR3 is TGTGCCAGCAGTCGTATGAACACTGAAGCTTTCTTT. Encoded protein: CASSRMNTEAFF.

The chain uses TRBV10-3 and TRBJ1-1, with 9 bases aligning to TRBD1. The CDR3 sequence is 17 residues long. V shed 0 bases and J 4 bases; nucleotides not matched to a gene: 9. Looked up from germline, CDR1 is ENHRY and CDR2 is SYGVKD. The CDR3 nucleotides are TGTGCCATCAGTGAGTCCCGGGGGACAGGGTCCACCACTGAAGCTTTCTTT. It encodes CAISESRGTGSTTEAFF.

The chain couples TRBV4-1 to TRBJ2-1; D might be TRBD2 (5 bases). V lost 1 base, J lost 5 bases, and 9 bases lay in between. Germline loops: CDR1 MGHRA, CDR2 YSYEKL. The CDR3 sequence is 14 residues long. The CDR3: CASSQGGLDNEQFF. The CDR3 DNA reads TGCGCCAGCAGCCAAGGAGGGCTTGACAATGAGCAGTTCTTC.

This chain's CDR3 is CASSFEPAPYEQYF. The CDR3 nucleotides are TGTGCCAGCAGCTTCGAGCCCGCGCCCTACGAGCAGTACTTC. This rearrangement joins TRBV7-2 to TRBJ2-5; D unclear. The J call is doubtful: the DNA matches TRBJ2-7 better. The germline gives CDR1 SGHTA, CDR2 FQGNSA. The CDR3 spans 14 residues.

The gene calls are TRBV5-1 and TRBJ2-5; 7 nucleotides match TRBD1. Matching the DNA end better, TRBJ2-7 makes the J call doubtful. Germline lookup yields CDR1 SGHRS and CDR2 YFSETQ. CDR3 length: 13 amino acids. The CDR3 region has the DNA TGCGCCAGCAGCTTGGTAGGGGGCGACGAGCAGTACTTC. This translates into CASSLVGGDEQYF.

In this sample, this clone turned up a few times. V and J are TRBV5-1 and TRBJ2-1; 13 bases align to TRBD2. This CDR3 comprises 14 residues. Per germline, CDR1 SGHRS and CDR2 YFSETQ. The V and J ends lost 7 bases and 5 bases, in that order; junction bases with no gene match: 3. CDR3 nucleotide sequence: TGCGCCAGCTCTGGGACTAGCGGGAACAATGAGCAGTTCTTC. Its protein product is CASSGTSGNNEQFF.

The rearrangement uses TRBV11-3 and TRBJ1-2, with D possibly being TRBD1 (5 bases). Germline CDR1 SGHNT, CDR2 YENEEA. Trimming took off 5 bases at V and 8 bases at J, with 15 bases between the two ends. The CDR3 contains 13 residues. The chain's CDR3 is CASSRGGDRGYTF. CDR3 nucleotides: TGTGCCAGCAGCCGGGGAGGGGATCGGGGCTACACCTTC.

The chain couples TRBV25-1 to TRBJ2-1; 14 bases align to TRBD2. Germline CDR1 reads MGHDK; CDR2 reads SYGVNS. Germline trimming cut 4 bases from V and 1 base from J; bases unmatched to any gene: 6. This CDR3 spans 18 amino acids. CDR3 protein: CASSGGTSGSMSYNEQFF. Here the CDR3 DNA reads TGTGCCAGCAGTGGCGGGACTAGCGGGAGCATGTCCTACAATGAGCAGTTCTTC. Using reference TRBV25-1 and TRBJ2-1 for the parts outside the CDR3, the full variable domain is EADIYQTPRYLVIGTGKKITLECSQTMGHDKMYWYQQDPGMELHLIHYSYGVNSTEKGDLSSESTVSRIRTEHFPLTLESARPSHTSQYLCASSGGTSGSMSYNEQFFGPGTRLTVL.

The rearrangement joins TRBV7-2 to TRBJ2-1; 7 bases are shared with TRBD2. Trimming removed 5 bases from V and 6 bases from J; junction bases left unmatched: 7. Germline loops: CDR1 SGHTA, CDR2 FQGNSA. This CDR3 spans 14 amino acids. Here the CDR3 reads CASSRTSGLNEQFF. CDR3 DNA: TGTGCCAGCAGCAGGACTAGTGGGCTCAATGAGCAGTTCTTC.

The V call is TRBV20-1, the J call TRBJ2-3; D gene ambiguous. Germline V CDR1 and CDR2: DFQATT, SNEGSKA (reference sequence). The CDR3 consists of 11 residues. V lost 6 bases, J lost 6 bases, and 10 bases lay in between. The CDR3 loop is CSAPYGDTQYF. The CDR3 DNA reads TGCAGTGCCCCCTACGGGGATACGCAGTATTTT.

The chain is built from TRBV19 and TRBJ1-1; D perhaps matches TRBD1 (5 bases). Trimming pared 7 bases from V and 4 bases from J, leaving 7 bases between. The CDR3 spans 11 residues. Germline V gives CDR1 LNHDA, CDR2 SQIVND (reference sequence). The CDR3 sequence: CASIQGTEAFF. The CDR3 nucleotides are TGTGCCAGTATTCAGGGCACTGAAGCTTTCTTT.